Here is one T cell receptor (beta chain) with its context. The data originate from a study of CD8 T cells in Susac syndrome. The CDR3 sequence is 17 residues long. The ends lost 1 base at V and 3 bases at J; junction bases unmatched: 9. Germline V CDR1 and CDR2: MNHEY, SVGAGI. The RNA input was about 0.45 to 1 ug, and it was reverse transcribed with random hexamers. MiXCR was run by TCRdb on the immunoSEQ multiplex PCR reads, yielding one entry per CDR3 protein. The repertoire has some 260,000 distinct CDR3 sequences, just under 95% of them found once; the top ten carry 0.065% to 0.075%. Sequencing was done on a sample of CD4+ T cells from PBMCs. The sequence came from a human donor with multiple sclerosis. This chain joins TRBV6-5 and TRBJ2-3, with TRBD1 identical over 8 bases. The CDR3 loop reads CASSYLQGAGRTDTQYF. The DNA for the CDR3 is TGTGCCAGCAGTTACTTGCAGGGGGCCGGACGGACAGATACGCAGTATTTT.